This TCR beta chain is from a study of CD8 T cells in ankylosing spondylitis. Study-wide results and limits: Some of these motif variants have turned up before, in reports on reactive arthritis synovial fluid and blood. According to the report, clones linked to the disease were significantly enriched in matched synovial fluid samples taken from ankylosing spondylitis patients. Ankylosing spondylitis blood appeared to carry a characteristic TCR beta motif of several highly homologous variants.

Many counts were recorded for this clonotype. What it binds is not known. Library preparation for TCR beta used quantitative 5'-RACE with molecular barcodes. Each CDR3 protein gets one entry after TCRdb re-called the 5' RACE reads with MiXCR. The sample consists of approximately 130,000 distinct CDR3 sequences, over 7% of them appearing once. The TCR originated in a male donor with ankylosing spondylitis or in good health (not recorded which). The sample was blood, either unsorted or a sorted T cell fraction (not recorded which).

The CDR3 DNA is TGCGCCAGCAGCCAAGGTAATAGCGGGATCTACGAGCAGTACTTC. This sequence encodes CASSQGNSGIYEQYF. This rearrangement joins TRBV4-3 to TRBJ2-7; 8 bases align to TRBD2. The V gene's germline CDR1 is LGHNA and CDR2 YSLEER. The V gene end was trimmed by 1 base and the J gene end by 3 bases; junction bases not matched to a gene: 5. The CDR3 consists of 15 residues.